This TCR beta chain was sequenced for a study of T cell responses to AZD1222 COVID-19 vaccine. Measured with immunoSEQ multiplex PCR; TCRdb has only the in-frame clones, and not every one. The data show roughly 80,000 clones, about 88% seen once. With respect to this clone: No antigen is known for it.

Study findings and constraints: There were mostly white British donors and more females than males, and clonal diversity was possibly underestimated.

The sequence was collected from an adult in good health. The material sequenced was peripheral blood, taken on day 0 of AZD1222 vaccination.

The CDR3 is CASSKGVTDTQYF. The CDR3 DNA reads as TGTGCCAGCTCGAAGGGGGTTACAGATACGCAGTATTTT. J is TRBJ2-3 and V is TRBV7-2; possible D gene TRBD1, 6 bases. Germline CDR1 and CDR2: SGHTA and FQGNSA. V lost 8 bases and J lost 3, with 12 bases in between. The CDR3 is made up of 13 amino acids.